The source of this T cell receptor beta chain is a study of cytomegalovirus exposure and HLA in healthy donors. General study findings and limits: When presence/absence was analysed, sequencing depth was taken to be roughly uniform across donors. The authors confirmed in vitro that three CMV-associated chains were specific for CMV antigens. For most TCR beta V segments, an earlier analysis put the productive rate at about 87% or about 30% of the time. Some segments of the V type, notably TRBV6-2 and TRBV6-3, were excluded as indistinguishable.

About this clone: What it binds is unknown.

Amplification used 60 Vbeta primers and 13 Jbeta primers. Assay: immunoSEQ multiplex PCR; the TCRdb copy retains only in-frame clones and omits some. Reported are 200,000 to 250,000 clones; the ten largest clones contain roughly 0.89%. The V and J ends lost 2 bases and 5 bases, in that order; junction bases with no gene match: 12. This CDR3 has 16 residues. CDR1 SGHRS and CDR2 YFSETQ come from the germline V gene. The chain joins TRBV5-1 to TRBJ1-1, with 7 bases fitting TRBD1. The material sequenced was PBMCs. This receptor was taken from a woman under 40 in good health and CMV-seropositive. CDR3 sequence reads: CASSFIQGTGGTEAFF. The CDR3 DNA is TGCGCCAGCAGCTTTATACAGGGGACTGGGGGTACTGAAGCTTTCTTT.